These 2 T cell receptor beta chains share one sample of origin, sequenced in a study of control samples from healthy donors and cancer patients (dated by TCRdb to 2020 to 2021). The library relied on the immunoSEQ multiplex PCR assay. TCRdb's version of the immuneACCESS table is confined to in-frame rearrangements and falls short of the full clone set. An unresolved V gene accounts for under half of the shortfall where checked; the remainder is of unknown origin. The sample table contains tens of thousands of clones; only one count was recorded for around 82% of them. The ten biggest clones cover around 9.5% of the sample. The specimen was blood. Every receptor here comes from a woman in her fifties or sixties in good health.

For the CDR3, the DNA is TGTGCCAGCAGCCAAGTGTCTAGCGGGAGTGGTGCCAACGTCCTGACTTTC. Its protein is CASSQVSSGSGANVLTF. The genes are TRBV3-1 (or the pseudogene TRBV3-2) and TRBJ2-6, with TRBD2 matching 10 bases. Germline trimming cut 1 base from V and 7 bases from J; bases unmatched to any gene: 7. CDR1 and CDR2 from the germline V gene are LGHDT and YNNKEL (reference sequence). This CDR3 is 17 amino acids long.

This chain links TRBV6-4 with TRBJ2-2; no firm D call. The CDR3 extends over 12 amino acids. Germline V lookup: CDR1 MRHNA, CDR2 SNTAGT. V was cut by 0 bases and J by 8 bases, with 4 bases left in between. This CDR3 is CASSDSWGELFF. The CDR3 coding sequence is TGTGCCAGCAGTGACTCTTGGGGGGAGCTGTTTTTT.